This TCR beta chain emerged from a study of blood T cell repertoires in COVID-19 (dated by TCRdb to the early 2020s). A note on the overall study: The collaborator samples originated in the United States, Italy and Spain and spanned the acute and convalescent phases of COVID-19. The material from the prospective study consisted of cDNA or gDNA derived from T cells, B-cell-depleted T cells, or PBMCs. The dataset comprised deeply sampled blood TCRbeta repertoires from subjects exposed to, actively infected with, or recovered from COVID-19. A freely available public database, intended as a resource for researchers studying the immune response to SARS-CoV-2, is where the repertoires were released. Samples came from the ongoing ImmuneRACE study (first 160 participants) plus 1,254 subjects from 6 global collaborators. Sample metadata almost always included a de-identified subject ID, COVID-19 status, age in years and sex. Where available, HLA class I and class II types were taken from metadata supplied by the sample provider and were not determined by assay-based typing. The full study reports these points: The amount of clinical and demographic metadata varied by source and participant and was provided uncurated.

TCRbeta CDR3 regions were amplified from genomic DNA using the immunoSEQ Assay, a bias-controlled multiplex PCR. Concerning the study's data processing: Within the assay, amplification of reference gene primers was used to estimate how many nucleated cells each sample contained. Sequence reads were collapsed and filtered to measure the absolute abundance of every unique TCRbeta CDR3 rearrangement. For each sample, productive Simpson clonality was calculated as the square root of Simpson's diversity index across productive rearrangements. The immuneACCESS repertoire file appears here via TCRdb, limited to in-frame rearrangements. These files lack a portion of the clones; in checked studies, under half of the deficit traces to unresolved V genes, and the cause of the others is not known. The DNA was the basis for D and trimming; V, J and clone size are from that table. Within this sample are some 200,000 clones, with 88% of them counted one time only. The biggest ten clones account for around 2.7% of the sample.

Concerning this clone: It has no known antigen specificity. One base away there is no much larger clone; base qualities are not given.

Participants in the prospective study were enrolled through a virtual design, were aged roughly 18 to 100 years, and lived in roughly 24 United States geographic areas. Cohort assignment in the prospective study relied on participant-reported clinical history from a screening survey and a study questionnaire. Recovered participants in ImmuneRACE Cohort 3 were defined by two consecutive negative NP/OP PCR tests, clearance by a healthcare professional, or resolution of symptoms. Mobile phlebotomists in the prospective study collected whole blood, serum and a nasopharyngeal or oropharyngeal swab from every participant. Participants in the prospective study had the option to provide additional blood draws and questionnaires over an approximately 2-month period. Prospective study blood samples were shipped either frozen or at room temperature before DNA extraction. V is shortened by 3 bases, J by 1 base, and the region joining them spans 7 bases. CDR1 is given as LNHDA and CDR2 as SQIVND, both from the germline V gene (reference sequence). The CDR3 starts with the cysteine, ends with the phenylalanine, and has 13 residues. Of the read, only the CDR3 DNA is kept; its 39 bases are in frame from base 1.

The clonotype originates from a woman aged 25 to 45 who had recovered from COVID-19. This chain joins TRBV19 to TRBJ2-7; there is no confident call for the D gene. The sequenced material came from PBMCs or T cells enriched from blood (not recorded which). The nucleotide sequence is TGTGCCAGTAGTATCGCCAGGTCCTACGAGCAGTACTTC. Its protein product is CASSIARSYEQYF.